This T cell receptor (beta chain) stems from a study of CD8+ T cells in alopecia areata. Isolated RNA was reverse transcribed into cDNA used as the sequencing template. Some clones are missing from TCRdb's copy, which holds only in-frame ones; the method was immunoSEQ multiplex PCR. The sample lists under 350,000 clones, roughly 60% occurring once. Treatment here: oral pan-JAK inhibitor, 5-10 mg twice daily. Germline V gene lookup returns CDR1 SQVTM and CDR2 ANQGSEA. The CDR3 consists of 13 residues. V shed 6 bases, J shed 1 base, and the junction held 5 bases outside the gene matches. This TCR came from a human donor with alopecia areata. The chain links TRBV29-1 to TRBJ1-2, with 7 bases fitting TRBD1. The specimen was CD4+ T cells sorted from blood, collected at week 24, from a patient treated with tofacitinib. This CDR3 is CSVGTAFNYGYTF. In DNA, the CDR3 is TGCAGCGTCGGGACAGCCTTTAACTATGGCTACACCTTC. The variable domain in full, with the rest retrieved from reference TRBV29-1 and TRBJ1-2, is SAVISQKPSRDICQRGTSLTIQCQVDSQVTMMFWYRQQPGQSLTLIATANQGSEATYESGFVIDKFPISRPNLTFSTLTVSNMSPEDSSIYLCSVGTAFNYGYTFGSGTRLTVV.